These T cell receptor beta chains were read from a single sample in a study of blood T cell repertoires in COVID-19. Clones were read by immunoSEQ multiplex PCR, and TCRdb kept only the in-frame ones, dropping some. Here the sample spans roughly 410,000 clones, around 91% being singletons. The sequencing input was peripheral blood. These TCRs come from a woman aged 40 to 55 with COVID-19, enrolled during active disease. Both conserved end residues are part of each CDR3. D genes are given only for firm matches. Clone size is shown for a subset of rows, as once, few, many or a class of expanded clone.

cdr3_aa: CASSTGGITIYF; cdr3_nt: TGTGCCAGTTCGACAGGGGGTATCACCATATATTTT; clone_size: -; j_call: TRBJ1-3; d_call: TRBD1; v_call: TRBV12-3/TRBV12-4
cdr3_aa: CASSYNLRSNNSPLHF; cdr3_nt: TGTGCCAGCAGTTACAACCTAAGGAGCAATAATTCACCCCTCCACTTT; clone_size: -; j_call: TRBJ1-6; d_call: -; v_call: TRBV6-5
cdr3_aa: CASSPREGSYEQYF; cdr3_nt: TGTGCTAGCAGCCCACGGGAGGGGTCCTACGAGCAGTACTTC; clone_size: -; j_call: TRBJ2-7; d_call: TRBD2; v_call: TRBV7-7
cdr3_aa: CASIWRSQETQYF; cdr3_nt: TGTGCCAGCATTTGGCGGTCCCAAGAGACCCAGTACTTC; clone_size: -; j_call: TRBJ2-5; d_call: -; v_call: TRBV2
cdr3_aa: CSVTSNEQFF; cdr3_nt: TGCAGCGTTACTAGTAATGAGCAGTTCTTC; clone_size: -; j_call: TRBJ2-1; d_call: -; v_call: TRBV29-1
cdr3_aa: CASSRTSGGSARETQYF; cdr3_nt: TGTGCCAGCAGCCGGACTAGCGGGGGGTCCGCTCGGGAGACCCAGTACTTC; clone_size: few; j_call: TRBJ2-5; d_call: TRBD2; v_call: TRBV6-2/TRBV6-3
cdr3_aa: CASSALAGGPGEQFF; cdr3_nt: TGTGCCAGCAGCGCGCTAGCGGGAGGGCCGGGCGAGCAGTTCTTC; clone_size: -; j_call: TRBJ2-1; d_call: TRBD2; v_call: TRBV7-2
cdr3_aa: CASSEGNMINYGYTF; cdr3_nt: TGTGCCAGCAGTGAAGGAAACATGATTAACTATGGCTACACCTTC; clone_size: -; j_call: TRBJ1-2; d_call: -; v_call: TRBV6-1
cdr3_aa: CASRPTRLANEQFF; cdr3_nt: TGTGCCAGCAGACCCACTAGACTAGCCAATGAGCAGTTCTTC; clone_size: -; j_call: TRBJ2-1; d_call: TRBD2; v_call: TRBV7-2
cdr3_aa: CASSFQRGEGETQYF; cdr3_nt: TGTGCCAGCAGCTTCCAGCGGGGGGAGGGAGAGACCCAGTACTTC; clone_size: -; j_call: TRBJ2-5; d_call: TRBD2; v_call: TRBV7-2
cdr3_aa: CASSLEDRVYEQYF; cdr3_nt: TGCGCCAGCAGCTTGGAGGACAGGGTCTACGAGCAGTACTTC; clone_size: -; j_call: TRBJ2-7; d_call: TRBD1; v_call: TRBV5-1
cdr3_aa: CASGRIGGATDTQYF; cdr3_nt: TGTGCTAGTGGCAGGATCGGGGGGGCCACAGATACGCAGTATTTT; clone_size: once; j_call: TRBJ2-3; d_call: TRBD2; v_call: TRBV12-5
cdr3_aa: CASSQTGGTDTQYF; cdr3_nt: TGTGCCAGCAGCCAGACGGGGGGCACAGATACGCAGTATTTT; clone_size: -; j_call: TRBJ2-3; d_call: -; v_call: TRBV7-3
cdr3_aa: CASSLTEYGELFF; cdr3_nt: TGTGCCAGCAGCCTAACTGAGTACGGGGAGCTGTTTTTT; clone_size: -; j_call: TRBJ2-2; d_call: -; v_call: TRBV7-3
cdr3_aa: CASTAGETQYF; cdr3_nt: TGCGCCAGCACCGCCGGTGAGACCCAGTACTTC; clone_size: -; j_call: TRBJ2-5; d_call: -; v_call: TRBV5-1
cdr3_aa: CAWSPFGKAYNEQFF; cdr3_nt: TGTGCCTGGAGTCCCTTCGGGAAAGCCTACAATGAGCAGTTCTTC; clone_size: once; j_call: TRBJ2-1; d_call: -; v_call: TRBV30
cdr3_aa: CASSVTGGYEQYF; cdr3_nt: TGTGCCAGCAGCGTGACAGGCGGCTACGAGCAGTACTTC; clone_size: once; j_call: TRBJ2-7; d_call: -; v_call: TRBV6-2/TRBV6-3
cdr3_aa: CASSLARSNEKLFF; cdr3_nt: TGTGCCAGCAGCTTGGCCAGATCAAATGAAAAACTGTTTTTT; clone_size: -; j_call: TRBJ1-4; d_call: -; v_call: TRBV7-2
cdr3_aa: CASSLPSRWEQYF; cdr3_nt: TGTGCCAGCAGCTTACCTAGCAGATGGGAGCAGTACTTC; clone_size: -; j_call: TRBJ2-7; d_call: -; v_call: TRBV7-9
cdr3_aa: CASSKNGDSATNEKLFF; cdr3_nt: TGTGCCAGTAGTAAAAACGGGGACAGTGCAACTAATGAAAAACTGTTTTTT; clone_size: -; j_call: TRBJ1-4; d_call: TRBD1; v_call: TRBV19
cdr3_aa: CASSPDRLAGEPHEQYF; cdr3_nt: TGTGCCAGCTCGCCGGACAGGCTAGCGGGAGAACCACACGAGCAGTACTTC; clone_size: -; j_call: TRBJ2-7; d_call: TRBD2; v_call: TRBV18
cdr3_aa: CAWMRPGEPVSGNTIYF; cdr3_nt: TGTGCCTGGATGCGGCCAGGGGAGCCAGTCTCTGGAAACACCATATATTTT; clone_size: -; j_call: TRBJ1-3; d_call: -; v_call: TRBV30
cdr3_aa: CASTLREGSDTEAFF; cdr3_nt: TGTGCCAGCACCCTGAGGGAGGGATCGGACACTGAAGCTTTCTTT; clone_size: -; j_call: TRBJ1-1; d_call: -; v_call: TRBV7-6
cdr3_aa: CASSSGAFGNTIYF; cdr3_nt: TGTGCCAGCAGCTCAGGGGCGTTCGGAAACACCATATATTTT; clone_size: -; j_call: TRBJ1-3; d_call: -; v_call: TRBV11-2
cdr3_aa: CASSGLTGFSGYTF; cdr3_nt: TGTGCCAGCAGCGGGCTGACAGGGTTCAGTGGCTACACCTTC; clone_size: -; j_call: TRBJ1-2; d_call: TRBD1; v_call: TRBV7-9
cdr3_aa: CASSPGQGAGDTQYF; cdr3_nt: TGTGCCAGCTCACCCGGACAGGGGGCGGGGGATACGCAGTATTTT; clone_size: -; j_call: TRBJ2-3; d_call: TRBD1; v_call: TRBV18
cdr3_aa: CASSIGQGADTQYF; cdr3_nt: TGCGCCAGCAGCATAGGACAGGGAGCAGATACGCAGTATTTT; clone_size: -; j_call: TRBJ2-3; d_call: TRBD1; v_call: TRBV5-1
cdr3_aa: CSVDKLAGVNEQFF; cdr3_nt: TGCAGCGTTGATAAGCTAGCGGGAGTCAATGAGCAGTTCTTC; clone_size: -; j_call: TRBJ2-1; d_call: TRBD2; v_call: TRBV29-1
cdr3_aa: CASSSTGTGSHEQYF; cdr3_nt: TGTGCCAGCAGTTCCACCGGGACAGGGAGCCACGAGCAGTACTTC; clone_size: -; j_call: TRBJ2-7; d_call: TRBD1; v_call: TRBV27
cdr3_aa: CASSLLGTSVPYEQYF; cdr3_nt: TGTGCCAGCAGTTTGTTAGGGACTAGCGTTCCCTACGAGCAGTACTTC; clone_size: -; j_call: TRBJ2-7; d_call: TRBD2; v_call: TRBV27
cdr3_aa: CASSVVAGAWDTQYF; cdr3_nt: TGTGCCAGCAGCGTAGTTGCGGGAGCATGGGATACGCAGTATTTT; clone_size: -; j_call: TRBJ2-3; d_call: TRBD2; v_call: TRBV9
cdr3_aa: CASSYYGMNVETQYF; cdr3_nt: TGTGCCAGCAGTTACTACGGGATGAATGTCGAGACCCAGTACTTC; clone_size: -; j_call: TRBJ2-5; d_call: -; v_call: TRBV6-5
cdr3_aa: CASSALTMTGELFF; cdr3_nt: TGTGCCAGCAGCGCACTGACTATGACCGGGGAGCTGTTTTTT; clone_size: once; j_call: TRBJ2-2; d_call: -; v_call: TRBV6-5
cdr3_aa: CASTSREAYEQYF; cdr3_nt: TGTGCCAGCACTAGTCGAGAGGCCTACGAGCAGTACTTC; clone_size: -; j_call: TRBJ2-7; d_call: -; v_call: TRBV6-5
cdr3_aa: CASSPGQAPYEQYF; cdr3_nt: TGTGCCAGCAGTCCCGGACAGGCCCCCTACGAGCAGTACTTC; clone_size: -; j_call: TRBJ2-7; d_call: TRBD1; v_call: TRBV6-6
cdr3_aa: CASRDRGGNTIYF; cdr3_nt: TGTGCCAGTAGGGACAGAGGCGGAAACACCATATATTTT; clone_size: -; j_call: TRBJ1-3; d_call: -; v_call: TRBV19
cdr3_aa: CASIDRGISEAFF; cdr3_nt: TGTGCCAGTATTGACAGGGGAATCTCTGAAGCTTTCTTT; clone_size: -; j_call: TRBJ1-1; d_call: TRBD1; v_call: TRBV25-1
cdr3_aa: CASSQDRDPNQPQHF; cdr3_nt: TGCGCCAGCAGCCAAGACAGGGATCCCAATCAGCCCCAGCATTTT; clone_size: -; j_call: TRBJ1-5; d_call: -; v_call: TRBV4-3
cdr3_aa: CASSVGLQLMETQYF; cdr3_nt: TGTGCCAGCAGCGTAGGACTGCAACTGATGGAGACCCAGTACTTC; clone_size: -; j_call: TRBJ2-5; d_call: -; v_call: TRBV5-5
cdr3_aa: CASSSRRTAAYEQYF; cdr3_nt: TGTGCCAGCAGTTCCCGACGGACAGCAGCCTACGAGCAGTACTTC; clone_size: -; j_call: TRBJ2-7; d_call: -; v_call: TRBV28
cdr3_aa: CATGGLHPSTDTQYF; cdr3_nt: TGTGCCACGGGGGGGCTGCACCCTAGCACAGATACGCAGTATTTT; clone_size: once; j_call: TRBJ2-3; d_call: TRBD2; v_call: TRBV10-3
cdr3_aa: CASRTGQGYSPLHF; cdr3_nt: TGTGCCAGCAGGACCGGACAGGGTTATTCACCCCTCCACTTT; clone_size: -; j_call: TRBJ1-6; d_call: TRBD1; v_call: TRBV28